This T cell receptor (beta chain) emerged from a study of shared clonotypes between healthy human individuals. Whole-study context: Sampling drew on donors who were two women and three men aged 18 to 49.

The assay was immunoSEQ multiplex PCR, and TCRdb's table has in-frame clones only and misses some. There are roughly 700,000 clones in the sample; 74% occur only once, and over 1.5% lies in the top ten. Input material: memory CD4+ T cells sorted from blood. The subset: CD45RA-negative fraction. The TCR was taken from a woman in her 30s in good health.

The CDR3 region is CASSSGPIIDDGEKLFF. The CDR3 nucleotides are TGCGCCAGCAGCTCTGGACCCATAATTGACGATGGGGAAAAACTGTTTTTT. The rearrangement links TRBV4-1 to TRBJ1-4, with D hard to call. The CDR3 spans 17 residues. Trimming shortened V by 5 bases and J by 8 bases, and 24 bases separated the two germline ends. Germline lookup yields CDR1 MGHRA and CDR2 YSYEKL.